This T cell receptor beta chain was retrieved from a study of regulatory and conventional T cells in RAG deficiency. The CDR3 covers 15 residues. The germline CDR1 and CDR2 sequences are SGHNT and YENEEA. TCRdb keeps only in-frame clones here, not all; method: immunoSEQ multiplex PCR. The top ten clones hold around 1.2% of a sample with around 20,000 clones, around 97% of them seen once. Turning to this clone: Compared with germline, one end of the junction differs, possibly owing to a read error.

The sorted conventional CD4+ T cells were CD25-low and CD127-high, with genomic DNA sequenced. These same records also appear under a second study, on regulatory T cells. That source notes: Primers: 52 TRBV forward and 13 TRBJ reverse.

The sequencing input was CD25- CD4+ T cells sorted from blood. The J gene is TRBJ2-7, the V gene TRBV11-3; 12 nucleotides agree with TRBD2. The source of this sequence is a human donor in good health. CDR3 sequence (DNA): TGTGTCAGCAGCCCCGGACTAGCGGGACCCTACGAGCAGTACTTC. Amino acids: CVSSPGLAGPYEQYF.